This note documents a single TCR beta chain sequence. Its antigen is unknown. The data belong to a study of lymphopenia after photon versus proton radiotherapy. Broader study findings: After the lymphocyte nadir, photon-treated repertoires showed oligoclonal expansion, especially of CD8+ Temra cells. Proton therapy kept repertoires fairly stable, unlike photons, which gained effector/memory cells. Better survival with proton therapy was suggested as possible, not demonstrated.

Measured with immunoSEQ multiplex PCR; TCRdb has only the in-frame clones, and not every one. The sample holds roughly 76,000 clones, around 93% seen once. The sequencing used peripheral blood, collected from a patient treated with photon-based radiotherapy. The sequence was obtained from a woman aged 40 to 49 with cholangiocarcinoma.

CDR3 region: CASSLNTGSVDTQYF. The CDR3 DNA sequence: TGTGCCAGCAGCTTGAACACAGGGTCTGTAGATACGCAGTATTTT. The chain joins TRBV7-3 to TRBJ2-3, with D tentatively TRBD1 (6 bases). Germline V gene lookup returns CDR1 SGHTA and CDR2 FQGTGA. V lost 3 bases, J lost 5 bases, and 15 bases lay in between. CDR3 length: 15 residues.